The rows below give T cell receptor beta chains drawn from one sample of a study of response to subunit inactivated influenza vaccine. TCRdb re-called the RT-PCR reads with MiXCR, one entry per CDR3 protein. The repertoire holds 450,000 to 600,000 distinct CDR3 sequences, around 8% seen once, with around 13% in the top ten. The material was PBMCs from blood, obtained around 25 months after vaccination. The origin of the receptors is a man between 50 and 75 years old who received an inactivated influenza vaccine. Each CDR3 is given with its conserved first and last residue. Fields, in order: V gene, J gene, D gene, clone size, CDR3 DNA, CDR3 protein. A D gene is named only where the DNA matches it firmly. Size is stated for part of the rows, as once, few or many counts, or as a class when the clone is expanded.

V: TRBV5-6
J: TRBJ2-7
D: TRBD2
size: many
DNA: TGTGCCAGCAGCTTGGCAGTAGCGGGAACCTACGAGCAGTACTTC
CDR3: CASSLAVAGTYEQYF

V: TRBV6-5
J: TRBJ2-7
D: NA
size: NA
DNA: TGTGCCAGCAGTTACGGTCCAATTGCGCCGAGTGAGCAGTACTTC
CDR3: CASSYGPIAPSEQYF

V: TRBV20-1
J: TRBJ1-1
D: TRBD1
size: NA
DNA: TGCAGTGCCGCGACAGGGATGGGGTCGGGAGCTTTCTTT
CDR3: CSAATGMGSGAFF

V: TRBV9
J: TRBJ2-1
D: TRBD2
size: many
DNA: TGTGCCAGCAGCGTGGAGGGGACTACGGGAAATGAGCAGTTCTTC
CDR3: CASSVEGTTGNEQFF

V: TRBV20-1
J: TRBJ2-7
D: TRBD1
size: few
DNA: TGCAGTGCTAGAGATGTCACAGGGGTTAACTACGAGCAGTACTTC
CDR3: CSARDVTGVNYEQYF

V: TRBV6-2/TRBV6-3
J: TRBJ2-1
D: NA
size: NA
DNA: TGTGCCAGCAGACTAACTAGCAATGAGCAGTTCTTC
CDR3: CASRLTSNEQFF

V: TRBV4-2
J: TRBJ1-5
D: NA
size: few
DNA: TGTGCCAGCAGCCAAGACTCGACAAGAAGGGATCAGCCCCAGCATTTT
CDR3: CASSQDSTRRDQPQHF

V: TRBV5-5
J: TRBJ1-2
D: NA
size: NA
DNA: TGTGCCAGCAGCCCGAGTCCAAGGGGCTATGGCTATGGCTACACCTTC
CDR3: CASSPSPRGYGYGYTF

V: TRBV20-1
J: TRBJ2-1
D: TRBD2
size: NA
DNA: TGCAGTGCAATTTTGAGCGGGAGGGCCGGTGAGCAGTTCTTC
CDR3: CSAILSGRAGEQFF

V: TRBV6-5
J: TRBJ2-5
D: NA
size: few
DNA: TGTGCCAGCAGTTCCCCGGGGAGGGGGGAGACCCAGTACTTC
CDR3: CASSSPGRGETQYF

V: TRBV10-2
J: TRBJ2-3
D: NA
size: many
DNA: TGCGCCAGCAGTGTTCTGGGCACAGATACGCAGTATTTT
CDR3: CASSVLGTDTQYF

V: TRBV4-2
J: TRBJ1-2
D: NA
size: NA
DNA: TGTGCCAGCAGCCCAGCACAGAATAGGGATCCTGGCTACACCTTC
CDR3: CASSPAQNRDPGYTF

V: TRBV10-3
J: TRBJ1-1
D: TRBD1
size: few
DNA: TGTGCCACACAGGACAGGGGGCGCCTCACTGAAGCTTTCTTT
CDR3: CATQDRGRLTEAFF

V: TRBV29-1
J: TRBJ2-7
D: TRBD1
size: few
DNA: TGCAGCGCGAACAGGGGGCGACCGCCCTACGAGCAGTACTTC
CDR3: CSANRGRPPYEQYF

V: TRBV27
J: TRBJ2-7
D: TRBD1
size: NA
DNA: TGTGCCAGTCGGGACAGGGAGGATGGTTCCTACGAGCAGTACTTC
CDR3: CASRDREDGSYEQYF

V: TRBV11-2
J: TRBJ2-7
D: TRBD1
size: many
DNA: TGTGCCAGCAGCTTAGCCGGGACAGGCCTATACGAGCAGTACTTC
CDR3: CASSLAGTGLYEQYF

V: TRBV5-1
J: TRBJ1-2
D: NA
size: many
DNA: TGCGCCAGCAGCTTGGACGGGGAGTCTAACTATGGCTACACCTTC
CDR3: CASSLDGESNYGYTF

V: TRBV19
J: TRBJ2-1
D: NA
size: few
DNA: TGTGCCAGTAGTATAACGGTGAGCTCCTACAATGAGCAGTTCTTC
CDR3: CASSITVSSYNEQFF

V: TRBV4-3
J: TRBJ2-6
D: NA
size: few
DNA: TGCGCCAGCAGCCAAGATAGTTACTCTGGGGCCAACGTCCTGACTTTC
CDR3: CASSQDSYSGANVLTF

V: TRBV5-1
J: TRBJ2-3
D: NA
size: NA
DNA: TGCGCCAGCAGTCAAACGCGGGGCAGGAGCACAGATACGCAGTATTTT
CDR3: CASSQTRGRSTDTQYF

V: TRBV5-6
J: TRBJ2-7
D: NA
size: many
DNA: TGTGCCAGCAGCTTTGACAGTGTCGAGCAGTACTTC
CDR3: CASSFDSVEQYF

V: TRBV20-1
J: TRBJ2-5
D: NA
size: NA
DNA: TGCAGTGCTAGCGCCCAAGAGACCCAGTACTTC
CDR3: CSASAQETQYF

V: TRBV7-2
J: TRBJ2-3
D: NA
size: many
DNA: TGTGCCAGCAGCCAACGAGCGGGCCCAGATACGCAGTATTTT
CDR3: CASSQRAGPDTQYF